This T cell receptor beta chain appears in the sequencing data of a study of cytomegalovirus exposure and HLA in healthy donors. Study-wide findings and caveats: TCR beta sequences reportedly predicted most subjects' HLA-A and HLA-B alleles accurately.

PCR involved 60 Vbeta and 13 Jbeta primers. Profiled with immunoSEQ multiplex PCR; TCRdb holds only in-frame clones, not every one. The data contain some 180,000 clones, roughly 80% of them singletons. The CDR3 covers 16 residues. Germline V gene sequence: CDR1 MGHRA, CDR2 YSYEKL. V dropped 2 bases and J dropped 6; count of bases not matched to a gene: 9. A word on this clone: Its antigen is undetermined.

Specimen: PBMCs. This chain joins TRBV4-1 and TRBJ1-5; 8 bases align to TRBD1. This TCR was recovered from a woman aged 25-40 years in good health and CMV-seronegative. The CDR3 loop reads CASSQYQGASGQPQHF. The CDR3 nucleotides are TGCGCCAGCAGCCAATATCAGGGGGCGTCGGGTCAGCCCCAGCATTTT.